A selection of T cell receptor beta chains follows, all from one sample in a study of blood T cell repertoires in COVID-19. Repertoires were generated with immunoSEQ multiplex PCR, while TCRdb's copy carries only in-frame clones and drops some. The top ten hold approximately 20% of the sample, which has over 100,000 clones, 80% to 90% seen once. The sample taken for sequencing was peripheral blood. Receptors were obtained from a human donor with acute or convalescent COVID-19. The donor label of this sample is uncertain. The CDR3 runs from the conserved cysteine through the conserved F or W. A D gene is named only where the DNA matches it firmly. Clone sizes are given selectively: once, few, many, or a class where the clone is expanded.

>-|13|-|TRBV7-9|TRBJ1-3
CASRGASGNTIYF
TGTGCCAGCCGCGGGGCCTCTGGAAACACCATATATTTT
>-|15|TRBD1|TRBV9|TRBJ2-7
CASSRQGEWSHEQYF
TGTGCCAGCAGCAGGCAGGGGGAGTGGAGCCACGAGCAGTACTTC
>-|17|-|TRBV18|TRBJ1-4
CASSPSGGAATNEKLFF
TGTGCCAGCTCACCATCAGGAGGAGCTGCAACTAATGAAAAACTGTTTTTT
>-|15|-|TRBV9|TRBJ2-7
CASSPQGVNGYEQYF
TGTGCCAGCAGCCCACAGGGCGTCAATGGATACGAGCAGTACTTC
>-|13|-|TRBV5-5|TRBJ1-3
CASSAYSGNTIYF
TGTGCCAGCAGCGCCTACTCTGGAAACACCATATATTTT
>-|14|-|TRBV14|TRBJ1-2
CASSPGFSNYGYTF
TGTGCCAGCAGCCCAGGGTTTTCCAACTATGGCTACACCTTC
>few|15|-|TRBV7-9|TRBJ1-1
CASSPPTGLNTEAFF
TGTGCCAGCAGCCCGCCCACAGGGCTTAACACTGAAGCTTTCTTT
>few|15|-|TRBV29-1|TRBJ2-1
CSVERNPGKINEQFF
TGCAGCGTTGAAAGGAACCCGGGAAAAATCAATGAGCAGTTCTTC
>-|17|-|TRBV21-1|TRBJ1-1
CASSPPSRKGRNTEAFF
TGTGCCAGCAGCCCCCCTTCCCGTAAGGGGCGGAACACTGAAGCTTTCTTT
>-|14|-|TRBV5-1|TRBJ1-1
CASSLSGVGTEAFF
TGCGCCAGCAGCTTGTCTGGAGTAGGTACTGAAGCTTTCTTT
>-|12|-|TRBV7-9|TRBJ2-5
CASSLGSVTQYF
TGTGCCAGCAGCTTAGGATCGGTGACCCAGTACTTC
>-|15|TRBD2|TRBV9|TRBJ2-3
CASSVGGTTLDTQYF
TGTGCCAGCAGCGTAGGGGGGACTACCCTCGATACGCAGTATTTT
>-|15|TRBD1|TRBV6-6|TRBJ1-5
CASSPTGGGNQPQHF
TGTGCCAGCAGCCCAACAGGGGGTGGCAATCAGCCCCAGCATTTT
>-|15|TRBD1|TRBV6-5|TRBJ1-2
CASSSFTGGNYGYTF
TGTGCCAGCAGTAGCTTTACAGGGGGAAACTATGGCTACACCTTC
>-|19|-|TRBV13|TRBJ2-3
CASSPYTGTLSTSTDTQYF
TGTGCCAGCAGCCCATACACGGGGACACTTAGTACTAGCACAGATACGCAGTATTTT
>-|12|-|TRBV12-3/TRBV12-4|TRBJ2-7
CASSLQDYEQYF
TGTGCCAGCAGCCTACAGGATTACGAGCAGTACTTC
>-|23|TRBD2|TRBV14|TRBJ2-3
CASSQPGQGPRTSGRPNSDTQYF
TGTGCCAGCAGCCAACCCGGACAGGGGCCAAGGACTAGCGGGAGGCCTAACTCAGATACGCAGTATTTT
>-|15|TRBD2|TRBV6-5|TRBJ2-7
CASRGGTDQGYEQYF
TGTGCCAGCAGGGGGGGGACGGATCAAGGGTACGAGCAGTACTTC
>once|15|-|TRBV29-1|TRBJ2-3
CSVENFASEADTQYF
TGCAGCGTTGAAAATTTCGCTAGCGAGGCAGATACGCAGTATTTT
>-|17|TRBD2|TRBV4-1|TRBJ2-2
CASSQDRSGANTGELFF
TGCGCCAGCAGCCAAGATCGAAGCGGGGCGAACACCGGGGAGCTGTTTTTT
>-|14|TRBD2|TRBV4-2|TRBJ2-1
CASGPGLAGAEQFF
TGTGCCAGCGGACCGGGACTAGCGGGGGCGGAGCAGTTCTTC
>once|14|-|TRBV7-2|TRBJ2-5
CASSLAKFQETQYF
TGTGCCAGCAGCTTAGCCAAATTCCAAGAGACCCAGTACTTC
>-|17|TRBD2|TRBV29-1|TRBJ2-5
CSVEDLRAGVLQETQYF
TGCAGCGTTGAAGATCTTCGGGCGGGGGTCCTCCAAGAGACCCAGTACTTC
>-|17|TRBD2|TRBV5-4|TRBJ2-3
CASSFFAGGPKADTQYF
TGTGCCAGCAGCTTCTTTGCGGGGGGGCCAAAAGCAGATACGCAGTATTTT
>-|14|TRBD1|TRBV10-1|TRBJ1-2
CASNTQGTDYGYTF
TGCGCCAGCAATACACAGGGGACAGACTATGGCTACACCTTC
>once|13|-|TRBV12-3/TRBV12-4|TRBJ1-1
CASSPRGGTEAFF
TGTGCCAGCAGCCCCAGGGGTGGGACTGAAGCTTTCTTT
>-|14|TRBD1|TRBV4-2|TRBJ1-2
CASSPGQTNYGYTF
TGTGCCAGCAGCCCGGGACAGACTAACTATGGCTACACCTTC
>-|15|TRBD2|TRBV7-2|TRBJ2-1
CASSLISGSLNEQFF
TGTGCCAGCAGCTTAATTAGCGGGAGCCTCAATGAGCAGTTCTTC
>-|12|TRBD1|TRBV19|TRBJ1-2
CASTQGNYGYTF
TGTGCCAGCACACAGGGGAACTATGGCTACACCTTC
>-|15|-|TRBV2|TRBJ1-3
CASSQQGKSGNTIYF
TGTGCCAGCAGTCAACAGGGCAAGTCTGGAAACACCATATATTTT
>-|17|TRBD2|TRBV10-3|TRBJ2-3
CAISESRSGGAKDTQYF
TGTGCCATCAGTGAGTCGAGGAGCGGGGGGGCTAAAGATACGCAGTATTTT
>-|14|-|TRBV5-6|TRBJ2-2
CASSTGTYTGELFF
TGTGCCAGCAGCACGGGGACTTACACCGGGGAGCTGTTTTTT
>-|17|TRBD1|TRBV6-2/TRBV6-3|TRBJ1-5
CASSWTGEFYSNQPQHF
TGTGCCAGCAGTTGGACAGGAGAGTTTTATAGCAATCAGCCCCAGCATTTT
>-|14|TRBD2|TRBV7-6|TRBJ2-7
CASSPRGGPYEQYF
TGTGCCAGCAGCCCCCGGGGGGGCCCCTACGAGCAGTACTTC
>-|14|-|TRBV7-2|TRBJ1-2
CASSPSRVQDGYTF
TGTGCCAGCAGCCCCTCGCGGGTTCAGGATGGCTACACCTTC
>-|13|-|TRBV16|TRBJ1-2
CASTLGVNYGYTF
TGTGCCAGCACCCTCGGGGTTAACTATGGCTACACCTTC
>-|16|TRBD1|TRBV3-1/TRBV3-2|TRBJ1-4
CASSLRLDRSNEKLFF
TGTGCCAGCAGTCTCCGACTGGACAGGAGCAATGAAAAACTGTTTTTT
>few|15|-|TRBV10-3|TRBJ2-2
CAISEEVANTGELFF
TGTGCCATCAGTGAGGAGGTCGCGAACACCGGGGAGCTGTTTTTT
>-|18|-|TRBV6-2/TRBV6-3|TRBJ2-1
CASSPRTGRESGYNEQFF
TGTGCCAGCAGCCCTAGGACAGGGAGGGAATCGGGTTACAATGAGCAGTTCTTC
>-|12|-|TRBV7-9|TRBJ1-5
CASSLERQPQHF
TGTGCCAGCAGCTTAGAGCGTCAGCCCCAGCATTTT
>-|14|TRBD1|TRBV6-2/TRBV6-3|TRBJ2-7
CASSYEQGAYEQYF
TGTGCCAGCAGTTATGAACAGGGGGCCTACGAGCAGTACTTC
>once|14|-|TRBV4-1|TRBJ1-2
CASSQAGGLYGYTF
TGCGCCAGCAGCCAGGCTGGGGGACTATATGGCTACACCTTC
>-|13|TRBD2|TRBV6-6|TRBJ2-1
CASSLLAFHEQFF
TGTGCCAGCAGTTTACTAGCGTTCCATGAGCAGTTCTTC
>-|12|-|TRBV2|TRBJ2-7
CASSYNRDEQYF
TGTGCCAGCAGTTACAACAGGGACGAGCAGTACTTC
>-|12|-|TRBV19|TRBJ2-5
CASSKRRETQYF
TGTGCCAGTAGTAAAAGGAGGGAGACCCAGTACTTC
>-|17|-|TRBV11-3|TRBJ1-2
CASSFHRQGSRNYGYTF
TGTGCCAGCAGCTTTCATAGGCAGGGGTCGAGGAACTATGGCTACACCTTC
>-|15|-|TRBV5-1|TRBJ2-2
CASSLESLNTGELFF
TGCGCCAGCAGCTTAGAAAGCCTTAACACCGGGGAGCTGTTTTTT